The T cell receptor beta chain described here comes from a study of PD-1 blockade in mismatch repair-deficient tumors. Assay: immunoSEQ multiplex PCR; the TCRdb copy retains only in-frame clones and omits some. The sample lists approximately 130,000 clones, around 86% occurring once. In germline, CDR1 is SGHDT, CDR2 YYEEEE. Trimming left V 3 bases short and J 6 bases short, with 12 bases between. The CDR3 extends over 13 amino acids. The source of this sequence is an adult with mismatch repair-deficient cancer. The chain employs TRBV5-6 and TRBJ1-2; D may be TRBD1 (5 bases). Sequenced material: peripheral blood, taken 44 weeks after starting pembrolizumab. The CDR3 region is CASSSRGVNGYTF. The CDR3 DNA sequence: TGTGCCAGCAGCTCTCGGGGGGTTAATGGCTACACCTTC.